This TCR beta chain was captured by sequencing in a study of CD8+CD57+ T cells in acquired aplastic anemia. Study details: Sorted CD4+ and CD8+ cells yielded DNA averaging around 3 ug. For CD4+ cells, healthy donors had an average of about 11 million reads.

The study's findings and limits: Patients versus controls showed no significant CD8+ Simpson's diversity difference.

The template for TCR beta VDJ and CDR3 sequence profiling was genomic DNA. TCRdb used MiXCR to reprocess the reads, holding one entry per CDR3 protein. The table has 400,000 to 450,000 distinct CDR3 sequences, 60% to 80% seen once. As regards this clonotype: Antigen unknown.

This TCR derives from a human donor in good health, serving as a control. The specimen sequenced was sorted CD4+, CD8+, or CD8+CD57+ T cells (not recorded which) from PBMCs.

CDR3 DNA sequence: TGTGCCAGTAGTCCAAGACTAGGGGCTCTAGAAGACTCCCAGTACTACTTC. Translated, it gives CASSPRLGALEDSQYYF. This chain joins TRBV19 and TRBJ2-7; the D gene is possibly TRBD2 (6 bases). Germline V CDR1 and CDR2: LNHDA, SQIVND (reference sequence). Trimming cost V 5 bases and J 13 bases, with 33 bases left between them. The CDR3 loop spans 17 amino acids.